This TCR beta chain was identified during a study of regulatory T cells in long-lasting Graves disease. Study details: Those with persistent Graves' disease had received antithyroid drugs for over 5 years with positive TSH receptor antibodies.

Library construction for TCR beta used iRepertoire HTBI primers and Arm-PCR of CDR3 regions. TCRdb analysed the multiplex PCR reads with MiXCR anew, one entry per CDR3 protein. The sample comprises about 470,000 distinct CDR3 sequences, roughly a fifth of which are singletons, and 7.1% rests with the top ten. As for time point: persistent/refractory GD, antithyroid drugs over 5 years with positive TRAb. From RNA extracted from PBMCs, the TCR library was made. The source of the patients was an endocrinology department in Xi'an, China. CDR3 length equals 14 residues. Germline V CDR1 and CDR2: SQVTM, ANQGSEA. V was cut by 0 bases and J by 7 bases, with 13 bases left in between.

The rearrangement links TRBV29-1 to TRBJ2-1; D perhaps matches TRBD1 (5 bases). The sequencing used peripheral blood mononuclear cells (PBMCs), collected when the disease was refractory, from a patient treated with antithyroid drugs. The receptor comes from a female donor with Graves disease. CDR3 protein: CSVEEGTGQNEQFF. CDR3 sequence (DNA): TGCAGCGTTGAAGAGGGCACAGGTCAAAATGAGCAGTTCTTC.